This T cell receptor (beta chain) was retrieved from a study of blood T cell repertoires in COVID-19. Study summary: The United States, Italy and Spain were the sources of the acute and convalescent COVID-19 samples.

Exposed enrollees encountered a COVID-19 case at some point within 2 weeks before study entry. Trimming pared 3 bases from V and 4 bases from J, leaving 16 bases between. The CDR3 has 15 residues. CDR1 is SGHTA, CDR2 FQGNSA, per germline. TCRdb keeps only in-frame clones here, not all; method: immunoSEQ multiplex PCR. Of hundreds of thousands of clones listed, around 90% are singletons. This TCR was sampled from a man in his fifties or sixties who had been exposed to COVID-19. V gene TRBV7-2 combines with J gene TRBJ2-7, with D tentatively TRBD1 (6 bases). Sequencing input: PBMCs or T cells enriched from blood (not recorded which). CDR3 amino acids: CASSLAGQTLYEQYV. CDR3 nucleotide sequence: TGTGCCAGCAGCTTGGCCGGACAGACCCTTTACGAGCAGTACGTC.